Following are 20 T cell receptor beta chains from one sample sequenced in a study of T cell changes during pregnancy in multiple sclerosis. TCRdb keeps only in-frame clones here, not all; method: immunoSEQ multiplex PCR. The table has around 30,000 clones, roughly 90% seen once. Sequencing was performed on CD8+ T cells from peripheral blood mononuclear cells, taken in the third trimester of pregnancy. The receptors stem from a female donor with multiple sclerosis, enrolled in a pregnancy study.

The chain recombines TRBV29-1 with TRBJ2-7, with 7 bases matching TRBD2. V shed 5 bases, J shed 5 bases, and the junction held 27 bases outside the gene matches. CDR1 is SQVTM and CDR2 is ANQGSEA in the germline V gene. CDR3 length equals 19 residues. This chain's CDR3 is CSVLGGVDLTGPEGNEQYF. The CDR3 coding sequence is TGCAGCGTTTTGGGGGGGGTTGATTTAACGGGGCCTGAGGGAAACGAGCAGTACTTC.

This clone was counted once. The chain carries TRBV6-1 and TRBJ2-1; TRBD1 agrees at 7 bases. V gave up 1 base and J gave up 6 bases; unmatched junction bases: 3. Germline V lookup: CDR1 MNHNS, CDR2 SASEGT. The CDR3 contains 14 residues. CDR3 coding DNA: TGTGCCAGCAGTGAAGTAGGGGGCGGCAATGAGCAGTTCTTC. It encodes CASSEVGGGNEQFF.

The chain links TRBV18 to TRBJ1-1; D uncertain. Trimming shortened V by 6 bases and J by 4 bases, and 9 bases separated the two germline ends. Germline CDR1 is KGHSH and CDR2 is LQKENI. The CDR3 has 12 amino acids. CDR3 residues: CASSPYSTEAFF. DNA of the CDR3: TGTGCCAGCTCCCCGTATAGCACTGAAGCTTTCTTT.

V gene TRBV4-3 combines with J gene TRBJ1-1; D is uncertain. The CDR3 length is 16 residues. Germline CDR1 is LGHNA and CDR2 is YSLEER. Trimming stripped 0 bases from V and 0 bases from J, with 11 bases between. Here the CDR3 DNA reads TGCGCCAGCAGCCAAGATGGCCATGCTGTGAACACTGAAGCTTTCTTT. It translates to CASSQDGHAVNTEAFF.

The gene calls are TRBV9 and TRBJ2-2; D is perhaps TRBD2 (5 bases). With 4 bases removed from V and 3 bases from J, the gap between germline ends came to 10 bases. The CDR3 loop spans 14 amino acids. Germline V gene data show CDR1 as SGDLS and CDR2 as YYNGEE. The CDR3 protein is CASSPRTHTGELFF. The CDR3 nucleotides are TGTGCCAGCAGCCCCCGGACTCACACCGGGGAGCTGTTTTTT.

The DNA for the CDR3 is TGTGCTAGTGGCGCCGGGACCAGGGGTGAGACCCAGTACTTC. It is translated as CASGAGTRGETQYF. The chain carries TRBV12-5 and TRBJ2-5; possible D gene TRBD1, 6 bases. CDR1 and CDR2 from the germline V gene are LGHNT and FRNRAP. The CDR3 covers 14 residues. V was clipped by 6 bases and J by 5 bases, with 16 bases between them.

This clone was counted a single time. V and J are TRBV19 and TRBJ1-1, with TRBD1 identical over 7 bases. CDR3 length: 16 amino acids. Germline CDR1 reads LNHDA; CDR2 reads SQIVND (reference sequence). The trim removed 7 bases at V and 4 bases at J, leaving 15 bases unmatched. CDR3: CASIGPGGALSTEAFF. CDR3 in DNA: TGTGCCAGTATCGGGCCAGGGGGAGCCCTGAGCACTGAAGCTTTCTTT.

The gene calls are TRBV7-9 and TRBJ2-7, with 8 bases lining up with TRBD2. The CDR3 runs to 17 residues. Looked up from germline, CDR1 is SEHNR and CDR2 is FQNEAQ (reference sequence). Trimming took 8 bases from V and 2 from J; bases not matched to a gene: 17. DNA of the CDR3: TGTGCCAGCTCCCCGATCGGGACGCGGGGGGACCCCTACGAGCAGTACTTC. It specifies CASSPIGTRGDPYEQYF.

The chain is built from TRBV5-4 and TRBJ2-2; 9 nucleotides line up with TRBD2. In germline, CDR1 is SGHNT, CDR2 YYREEE (reference sequence). This CDR3 has 15 residues. J lost 6 bases, V lost 4 bases, and 7 bases had no gene match. CDR3 sequence (DNA): TGTGCCAGCAGCCCGGGACTAGCATCTTCCGGGGAGCTGTTTTTT. It codes for CASSPGLASSGELFF.

The V call is TRBV5-8, the J call TRBJ2-7; 7 bases agree with TRBD1. CDR3 size: 14 residues. Per the germline V gene, CDR1 is SGHTS and CDR2 is YDEGEE. Trimming removed 4 bases from V and 2 bases from J; junction bases left unmatched: 6. DNA of the CDR3: TGTGCCAGCAGCCGACGACAGGGAGCCTACGAGCAGTACTTC. This sequence encodes CASSRRQGAYEQYF.

The V call is TRBV7-3, the J call TRBJ1-1, with TRBD1 identical over 8 bases. This CDR3 is built from 13 residues. Looked up from germline, CDR1 is SGHTA and CDR2 is FQGTGA. The V segment lost 6 bases and the J segment 3 bases; nucleotides outside the gene matches: 3. This CDR3 is CASRLDRDTEAFF. CDR3 coding DNA: TGTGCCAGCAGGTTGGACAGGGACACTGAAGCTTTCTTT.

The chain uses TRBV6-1 and TRBJ2-7, with a weak D call TRBD1 (6 bases). CDR1 is MNHNS and CDR2 is SASEGT in the germline V gene. The germline V and J ends were trimmed by 4 bases and 5 bases, with 12 bases remaining between them. The CDR3 covers 13 residues. The CDR3 coding sequence is TGTGCCAGCAGTGTATCAGGGGTCCACGAGCAGTACTTC. Encoded protein: CASSVSGVHEQYF.

The sample holds a few counts of this clone. The V call is TRBV6-4, the J call TRBJ2-3; tentatively, D is TRBD2 (6 bases). Between the trimmed V and J ends, which lost 0 bases and 4 bases, there was a span of 8 bases. Germline lookup yields CDR1 MRHNA and CDR2 SNTAGT. CDR3 size: 14 residues. DNA for the CDR3: TGTGCCAGCAGTGACTCGGCGGGGTCAGATACGCAGTATTTT. Translation gives CASSDSAGSDTQYF.

This sequence joins TRBV7-2 and TRBJ1-1, with D perhaps TRBD1 (5 bases). V dropped 5 bases and J dropped 8 bases, with 12 bases sitting between them. CDR1 SGHTA and CDR2 FQGNSA come from the germline V gene. The CDR3 spans 12 residues. The CDR3 region has the DNA TGTGCCAGCAGCGTTTCAGACAGCGAAGCTTTCTTT. Its translation: CASSVSDSEAFF.

The sample holds a few counts of this clone. The chain is built from TRBV30 and TRBJ1-1; 8 bases line up with TRBD1. V was pared by 2 bases and J by 2 bases, with 7 bases of the junction left unmatched. CDR1 and CDR2 from the germline V gene are GTSNPN and SVGIG (reference sequence). The CDR3 length is 15 residues. The CDR3 loop is CAWSSDRGGNTEAFF. The DNA for the CDR3 is TGTGCCTGGAGTTCAGACAGGGGAGGTAACACTGAAGCTTTCTTT.

The V call is TRBV7-8, the J call TRBJ1-2; D is undetermined. Germline-derived CDR1 and CDR2 are SGHVS and FQNEAQ. The V gene lost 1 base and the J gene lost 7 bases, with 7 bases spanning the gap. There are 12 residues in the CDR3. CDR3 residues: CASSLGEGGYTF. CDR3 nucleotides: TGTGCCAGCAGCTTAGGCGAGGGTGGCTACACCTTC.

The V and J genes are TRBV7-9 and TRBJ1-4; 7 bases line up with TRBD1. V gave up 4 bases and J gave up 0 bases; unmatched junction bases: 14. The CDR3 is 19 residues long. Per the germline V gene, CDR1 is SEHNR and CDR2 is FQNEAQ (reference sequence). CDR3 DNA: TGTGCCAGCAGCTCAGGACAGGTCGGACCATATGCAACTAATGAAAAACTGTTTTTT. It translates to CASSSGQVGPYATNEKLFF.

V gene TRBV7-2 combines with J gene TRBJ2-5, with D hard to call. Trimming stripped 5 bases from V and 5 bases from J, with 21 bases between. Germline assignment: CDR1 SGHTA and CDR2 FQGNSA. The CDR3 is made up of 16 amino acids. The CDR3 loop is CASSTTLGFRGETQYF. The CDR3 nucleotides are TGTGCCAGCAGCACCACCCTAGGATTTCGTGGGGAGACCCAGTACTTC.

The chain couples TRBV6-5 to TRBJ1-3, with 10 bases fitting TRBD1. Germline CDR1 reads MNHEY; CDR2 reads SVGAGI. J lost 7 bases, V lost 4 bases, and 4 bases had no gene match. The CDR3 is made up of 14 amino acids. This CDR3 reads CASSLGQGRNTIYF. Here the CDR3 DNA reads TGTGCCAGCAGTTTGGGACAGGGGAGGAACACCATATATTTT.

The chain uses TRBV6-5 and TRBJ1-2; 7 bases agree with TRBD1. Germline V gene data show CDR1 as MNHEY and CDR2 as SVGAGI. This CDR3 is built from 14 residues. After removal of 7 bases from V and 5 bases from J, the junction contained 10 bases not matched to a gene. The CDR3 bases are TGTGCCAGCAAACACAGGGGCCCCGGGTATGGCTACACCTTC. This codes for CASKHRGPGYGYTF.